The 31 T cell receptor beta chains listed next were all sequenced from one sample in a study of T cells in Graves' hyperthyroidism and ophthalmopathy. Amplified TCR beta CDR3 regions derived from RNA transcripts. The study used the HTBI primer set for a first-round RT-PCR of the TCR CDR3. Using its own MiXCR run on the multiplex PCR reads, TCRdb lists one record per CDR3 protein. The sample lists roughly 800,000 distinct CDR3 sequences, roughly 37% occurring once. Sequenced sample: blood. The receptors were gathered from a man between 18 and 35 years old with Graves' hyperthyroidism.

This clonotype was seen ten or more times. The V call is TRBV15, the J call TRBJ2-5, with 7 bases identical to TRBD2. V was pared by 5 bases and J by 5 bases, with 11 bases of the junction left unmatched. Germline values: CDR1 LNHNV, CDR2 YYDKDF (reference sequence). There are 15 residues in the CDR3. The CDR3 DNA reads as TGTGCCACCAGCCGGACCGTTCTCGGGAGGGAGACCCAGTACTTC. Protein sequence: CATSRTVLGRETQYF.

This clonotype was counted at least ten times. The rearrangement links TRBV9 to TRBJ2-5; weak D call: TRBD2 (5 bases). The CDR3 covers 13 residues. V lost 3 bases, J lost 0 bases, and 6 bases lay in between. Germline assignment: CDR1 SGDLS and CDR2 YYNGEE. The CDR3 loop is CASSGRYQETQYF. In nucleotides, the CDR3 is TGTGCCAGCAGCGGGAGGTACCAAGAGACCCAGTACTTC.

This chain joins TRBV7-9 and TRBJ1-1; 8 nucleotides match TRBD1. CDR3 length: 15 amino acids. V lost 3 bases and J lost 0; bases outside the gene matches: 3. The V gene's germline CDR1 is SEHNR and CDR2 FQNEAQ (reference sequence). CDR3 amino acids: CASSLGQAMNTEAFF. CDR3 bases: TGTGCCAGCAGCTTGGGACAGGCTATGAACACTGAAGCTTTCTTT.

The genes are TRBV5-4 and TRBJ1-1; the D is unclear. Trimming pared 0 bases from V and 6 bases from J, leaving 9 bases between. Germline V gene data show CDR1 as SGHNT and CDR2 as YYREEE (reference sequence). This CDR3 has 13 amino acids. DNA of the CDR3: TGTGCCAGCAGCTTGGCCATGGTCCCTGAAGCTTTCTTT. Translated: CASSLAMVPEAFF.

As regards this clonotype: One junction end does not reproduce the germline sequence, and a read error may be involved. The chain combines TRBV7-2 with TRBJ1-1, with unresolved D. The CDR3 covers 14 residues. Germline V gives CDR1 SGHTA, CDR2 FQGNSA. CDR3 protein: CASATFNMNAEAFF. The CDR3 DNA sequence: TGTGCCAGCGCCACCTTTAACATGAACGCTGAAGCTTTCTTT. The full variable domain, rest sourced from reference TRBV7-2 and TRBJ1-1, is GAGVSQSPSNKVTEKGKDVELRCDPISGHTALYWYRQSLGQGLEFLIYFQGNSAPDKSGLPSDRFSAERTGGSVSTLTIQRTQQEDSAVYLCASATFNMNAEAFFGQGTRLTVV.

The gene calls are TRBV15 and TRBJ2-5, with D possibly being TRBD1 (6 bases). This CDR3 contains 14 residues. The germline V and J ends were trimmed by 1 base and 9 bases, with 15 bases remaining between them. The germline V gene has CDR1 LNHNV and CDR2 YYDKDF (reference sequence). The CDR3 DNA reads TGTGCCACCAGCAGAGGGACAGAAAATCAGCCCCAGTACTTC. It encodes CATSRGTENQPQYF.

In its sample, this clonotype was seen a few times. The chain combines TRBV5-1 with TRBJ2-7, with 7 bases fitting TRBD2. The CDR3 loop spans 15 amino acids. CDR1 and CDR2 (germline): SGHRS, YFSETQ. Trimming cost V 4 bases and J 3 bases; bases outside gene matches: 10. The CDR3: CASSLTSESHYEQYF. In nucleotides, the CDR3 is TGCGCCAGCAGCCTAACTAGCGAGAGTCACTACGAGCAGTACTTC.

This clonotype occurred many times. The rearrangement uses TRBV7-9 and TRBJ2-2; D is ambiguous. This CDR3 comprises 10 residues. In germline, CDR1 is SEHNR, CDR2 FQNEAQ (reference sequence). Trimming cost V 8 bases and J 8 bases, with 6 bases left between them. In nucleotides, the CDR3 is TGTGCCAGCGTCGAAGGGGAGCTGTTTTTT. Its protein is CASVEGELFF.

This clonotype was seen a handful of times. A much larger clonotype is one base distant, so this may be a read error. V is TRBV29-1 and J is TRBJ2-5; no clear D gene. The CDR3 totals 11 residues. Trimming took 4 bases from V and 7 from J, leaving 10 bases between them. Germline V gene data show CDR1 as SQVTM and CDR2 as ANQGSEA. The DNA of the CDR3 is TGCAGCGTTGGACCGCACCCGACCCAGTACTTC. This translates into CSVGPHPTQYF.

This clonotype has ten or more counts. The rearrangement joins TRBV9 to TRBJ1-2, with no clear D. Trimming stripped 4 bases from V and 6 bases from J, with 16 bases between. From germline, CDR1 is SGDLS and CDR2 YYNGEE. The CDR3 has 14 residues. For the CDR3, the DNA is TGTGCCAGCAGCACCCTCGGCAGTGTTAATGGCTACACCTTC. Its translation is CASSTLGSVNGYTF.

The genes are TRBV7-8 and TRBJ2-2, with a weak D call TRBD2 (6 bases). The CDR3 totals 16 residues. Trimming stripped 5 bases from V and 2 bases from J, with 15 bases between. The germline V gene has CDR1 SGHVS and CDR2 FQNEAQ. In DNA, the CDR3 is TGTGCCAGCAGCCCACTGGAGGGCCGTAACACCGGGGAGCTGTTTTTT. This translates into CASSPLEGRNTGELFF. Full variable domain (missing parts from reference TRBV7-8 and TRBJ2-2): GAGVSQSPRYKVAKRGQDVALRCDPISGHVSLFWYQQALGQGPEFLTYFQNEAQLDKSGLPSDRFFAERPEGSVSTLKIQRTQQEDSAVYLCASSPLEGRNTGELFFGEGSRLTVL.

Details on this clonotype: Mismatch with germline at one junction end may stem from a read error. The chain has TRBV7-9 and TRBJ2-6; D is possibly TRBD2 (5 bases). CDR1 is SEHNR and CDR2 is FQNEAQ in the germline V gene (reference sequence). This CDR3 spans 17 amino acids. CDR3: CASSQDRRGTGANVLTF. The CDR3, as DNA: TGCGCCAGCAGCCAAGATAGACGAGGGACTGGGGCCAACGTCCTGACTTTC.

The gene calls are TRBV9 and TRBJ2-7; D might be TRBD1 (6 bases). Germline CDR1 SGDLS, CDR2 YYNGEE. The CDR3 length is 13 residues. V lost 3 bases to trimming and J lost 3 bases, with 10 bases between them. This chain's CDR3 is CASSAGDDYEQYF. CDR3 in DNA: TGTGCCAGCAGCGCAGGGGATGACTACGAGCAGTACTTC. Based on the CDR3 plus reference TRBV9 and TRBJ2-7, the full variable domain is DSGVTQTPKHLITATGQRVTLRCSPRSGDLSVYWYQQSLDQGLQFLIQYYNGEERAKGNILERFSAQQFPDLHSELNLSSLELGDSALYFCASSAGDDYEQYFGPGTRLTVT.

The chain links TRBV7-9 to TRBJ2-7, with no clear D. The germline V gene has CDR1 SEHNR and CDR2 FQNEAQ (reference sequence). The CDR3 spans 14 residues. V lost 2 bases, J lost 2 bases, and 10 bases lay in between. The CDR3 loop is CASSLKADPYEQYF. DNA of the CDR3: TGTGCCAGCAGCTTAAAGGCGGACCCCTACGAGCAGTACTTC. The variable domain in full, with the rest retrieved from reference TRBV7-9 and TRBJ2-7, is DTGVSQNPRHKITKRGQNVTFRCDPISEHNRLYWYRQTLGQGPEFLTYFQNEAQLEKSRLLSDRFSAERPKGSFSTLEIQRTEQGDSAMYLCASSLKADPYEQYFGPGTRLTVT.

To note about this clonotype: One end of the junction does not line up with germline, which may come from a read error. The chain uses TRBV19 and TRBJ1-5; D might be TRBD1 (5 bases). Germline CDR1 reads LNHDA; CDR2 reads SQIVND (reference sequence). This CDR3 has 13 amino acids. In nucleotides, the CDR3 is TGTGCCAGTAGCCACGACGGGGGGGAACCCCTGCATTTT. Encoded protein: CASSHDGGEPLHF.

The rearrangement joins TRBV13 to TRBJ1-6; the D gene is possibly TRBD1 (5 bases). Looked up from germline, CDR1 is PRHDT and CDR2 is FYEKMQ (reference sequence). V lost 5 bases, J lost 0 bases, and 14 bases lay in between. The CDR3 sequence is 17 residues long. For the CDR3, the DNA is TGTGCCAGCAGCCCCCTGGGACGGACCTCCTATAATTCACCCCTCCACTTT. It specifies CASSPLGRTSYNSPLHF.

The J gene is TRBJ2-7, the V gene TRBV10-3, with a weak D call TRBD2 (6 bases). The length of the CDR3 is 15 residues. Trimming cost V 6 bases and J 7 bases, with 22 bases left between them. Germline values: CDR1 ENHRY, CDR2 SYGVKD. The chain's CDR3 is CAISLEVGGPREQYF. CDR3 bases: TGTGCCATCAGCTTGGAAGTCGGGGGTCCGCGGGAGCAGTACTTC.

In its sample, this clonotype was seen many times. This sequence joins TRBV10-3 and TRBJ1-1; no firm D call. This CDR3 has 12 amino acids. V lost 4 bases, J lost 7 bases, and 10 bases lay in between. Germline V gives CDR1 ENHRY, CDR2 SYGVKD. CDR3 protein: CAISAHFGEAFF. CDR3 DNA sequence: TGTGCCATCAGTGCCCACTTTGGTGAAGCTTTCTTT.

This chain connects TRBV5-6 to TRBJ1-1; D perhaps matches TRBD1 (5 bases). The CDR3 runs 14 residues. V dropped 6 bases and J dropped 2 bases, with 14 bases sitting between them. The germline V gene encodes CDR1 SGHDT and CDR2 YYEEEE. This chain's CDR3 is CASTFSGPNTEAFF. CDR3 DNA sequence: TGTGCCAGCACCTTCTCAGGGCCCAACACTGAAGCTTTCTTT. Based on the CDR3 plus reference TRBV5-6 and TRBJ1-1, the full variable domain is DAGVTQSPTHLIKTRGQQVTLRCSPKSGHDTVSWYQQALGQGPQFIFQYYEEEERQRGNFPDRFSGHQFPNYSSELNVNALLLGDSALYLCASTFSGPNTEAFFGQGTRLTVV.

This clonotype came up a few times. The V gene is TRBV29-1, the J gene TRBJ2-7; 9 nucleotides align to TRBD1. The ends lost 3 bases at V and 0 bases at J; junction bases unmatched: 9. Germline V gene sequence: CDR1 SQVTM, CDR2 ANQGSEA. CDR3 size: 16 residues. CDR3 sequence: CSVDISGTGFSYEQYF. The CDR3 DNA reads as TGCAGCGTTGACATATCCGGGACAGGGTTCTCCTACGAGCAGTACTTC.

There are a few counts of this clonotype. The chain combines TRBV15 with TRBJ1-2; D ambiguous. V was pared by 8 bases and J by 5 bases, with 9 bases between. Germline V gene lookup returns CDR1 LNHNV and CDR2 YYDKDF (reference sequence). This CDR3 comprises 11 residues. As DNA, the CDR3 is TGTGCCACCGAGGGTGTGTATGGCTACACCTTC. Its protein is CATEGVYGYTF.

This chain connects TRBV19 to TRBJ1-5; no firm D call. Trimming removed 2 bases at V and 1 base at J, with 6 bases between. Per the germline V gene, CDR1 is LNHDA and CDR2 is SQIVND (reference sequence). The CDR3 has 14 residues. The CDR3 DNA is TGTGCCAGTAGTATACGGGTCAGCAATCAGCCCCAGCATTTT. Translating it yields CASSIRVSNQPQHF.

The chain is built from TRBV7-9 and TRBJ1-6; D is ambiguous. V lost 6 bases, J lost 0 bases, and 12 bases lay in between. Germline-derived CDR1 and CDR2 are SEHNR and FQNEAQ (reference sequence). The CDR3 runs to 16 residues. CDR3 loop: CASRSTEGSYNSPLHF. DNA of the CDR3: TGTGCCAGCAGGTCCACCGAGGGCTCCTATAATTCACCCCTCCACTTT.

In its sample, this clonotype was seen a few times. This rearrangement joins TRBV24-1 to TRBJ1-5; TRBD1 agrees at 11 bases. The germline CDR1 and CDR2 sequences are KGHDR and SFDVKD. The CDR3 is made up of 17 amino acids. The V and J ends lost 12 bases and 0 bases, in that order; junction bases with no gene match: 12. CDR3 amino acids: CASPGQGALYSNQPQHF. The CDR3 coding sequence is TGTGCCTCCCCCGGACAGGGGGCCCTCTATAGCAATCAGCCCCAGCATTTT.

The chain carries TRBV10-2 and TRBJ1-2; D call uncertain. V lost 2 bases to trimming and J lost 3 bases, with 10 bases between them. CDR1 and CDR2 (germline): WSHSY, SAAADI. This CDR3 is 14 amino acids long. This CDR3 reads CASSEMEGYYGYTF. The CDR3 bases are TGCGCCAGCAGTGAGATGGAAGGATACTATGGCTACACCTTC.

This clonotype was detected a few times. V is TRBV7-9 and J is TRBJ2-7, with D perhaps TRBD2 (7 bases). The CDR3 length is 16 residues. With 1 base removed from V and 7 bases from J, the gap between germline ends came to 20 bases. The germline V gene has CDR1 SEHNR and CDR2 FQNEAQ (reference sequence). For the CDR3, the DNA is TGTGCCAGCAGCTTAGGAGCGGGACAAGTTCAGCAGGAGCAGTACTTC. Translated, it gives CASSLGAGQVQQEQYF.

The chain links TRBV25-1 to TRBJ2-7; the match to TRBD1 covers 7 bases. J was trimmed by 5 bases and V by 9 bases; bases with no gene match: 10. Germline CDR1 and CDR2: MGHDK and SYGVNS. The CDR3 consists of 13 residues. CDR3 in amino acids: CASFPPGGHEQYF. As DNA, the CDR3 is TGTGCCAGTTTCCCTCCAGGGGGTCACGAGCAGTACTTC.

The chain joins TRBV7-6 to TRBJ2-7; D perhaps matches TRBD2 (6 bases). Trimming stripped 5 bases from V and 1 base from J, with 15 bases between. There are 15 residues in the CDR3. Germline V gene data show CDR1 as SGHVS and CDR2 as FNYEAQ. The CDR3 is CASSQVGGASYEQYF. The CDR3 DNA follows: TGTGCCAGCAGCCAAGTAGGAGGGGCGTCCTACGAGCAGTACTTC.

This chain links TRBV7-4 with TRBJ1-1; no firm D call. V was shortened by 1 base and J by 0 bases, with 12 bases between the two germline ends. This CDR3 is built from 16 residues. CDR1 is SGHVT, CDR2 SQSDAQ, per germline. The CDR3 region has the DNA TGTGCCAGCAGCTTAGATGGGGTTGGCATGAACACTGAAGCTTTCTTT. It encodes CASSLDGVGMNTEAFF.

This sequence joins TRBV6-5 and TRBJ2-2, with 10 nucleotides matching TRBD2. Germline CDR1 and CDR2: MNHEY and SVGAGI. V trimming: 10 bases; J trimming: 7 bases; junction bases outside the gene matches: 9. The CDR3 covers 14 residues. The CDR3 is CATASGRGNGELFF. In nucleotides, the CDR3 is TGTGCCACAGCTAGCGGGAGAGGGAACGGGGAGCTGTTTTTT.

A few counts support this clonotype. The chain carries TRBV10-3 and TRBJ1-5, with 7 bases aligning to TRBD1. CDR3 size: 13 residues. Germline CDR1 ENHRY, CDR2 SYGVKD. The V segment lost 10 bases and the J segment 2 bases; nucleotides outside the gene matches: 5. Here the CDR3 reads CATGTAGNQPQHF. CDR3 DNA sequence: TGTGCCACCGGGACAGCCGGCAATCAGCCCCAGCATTTT.